This T cell receptor beta chain was profiled in a study of blood T cell repertoires in COVID-19. Overall study: The United States, Italy and Spain provided the acute and convalescent COVID-19 samples.

This clone was counted only a few times. This table comes from immunoSEQ multiplex PCR, and its TCRdb copy is limited to in-frame clones, with some not included. The sample lists approximately 190,000 clones; around four fifths were seen once. The source is a human donor in a cohort sampled during active COVID-19. The source material was peripheral blood.

The CDR3: CASSLGRNTEAFF. The CDR3 nucleotides read TGTGCCAGCAGCTTGGGGAGAAACACTGAAGCTTTCTTT. The V call is TRBV7-8, the J call TRBJ1-1, with D unresolved. V was pared by 3 bases and J by 2 bases, with 7 bases between. The CDR3 totals 13 residues. Germline CDR1 and CDR2: SGHVS and FQNEAQ.